Presented here are 20 T cell receptor beta chains from one specimen sequenced in a study of human T cells and chemical hapten exposure. TCRdb reanalysed the RACE reads using MiXCR and keeps one entry per CDR3 protein. The sample consists of approximately 80,000 distinct CDR3 sequences, roughly 7.6% of them appearing once. Time point defined: patch test 1, 2 weeks after DPC sensitization. The treatment here: therapeutic diphenylcyclopropenone sensitization with weekly scalp DPC. Sample: whole blood, taken in connection with sensitization to the hapten diphenylcyclopropenone (DPC). Every receptor here comes from a woman aged 25 to 39 with alopecia areata. Some clones in this sample may be carry-over from other donors' samples.

There are a few counts of this clonotype. The genes are TRBV20-1 and TRBJ1-2; maybe TRBD1 (6 bases). The ends were cut back, 5 bases at V and 5 bases at J, with 18 bases in the middle. CDR1 is DFQATT and CDR2 is SNEGSKA in the germline V gene (reference sequence). CDR3 length: 14 amino acids. The CDR3 DNA follows: TGCAGTGCTGGGGTCGGGGGCAAGAGGTATGGCTACACCTTC. This encodes CSAGVGGKRYGYTF.

This clonotype was counted at least ten times. The chain has TRBV29-1 and TRBJ2-7; 7 bases match TRBD1. The junction had 3 bases not matched to a gene; V was cut back by 4 bases and J by 3 bases. The CDR3 loop spans 12 amino acids. From germline, CDR1 is SQVTM and CDR2 ANQGSEA. Written as DNA, the CDR3 is TGCAGCGTTGGGGCAGGGGGCTACGAGCAGTACTTC. As protein: CSVGAGGYEQYF.

This clonotype was counted ten times or more. The chain couples TRBV3-1 to TRBJ1-2; D gene ambiguous. CDR1 is LGHDT and CDR2 is YNNKEL in the germline V gene (reference sequence). The CDR3 has 15 amino acids. V dropped 1 base and J dropped 5 bases, with 14 bases sitting between them. This chain's CDR3 is CASSQGAAPMYGYTF. CDR3 coding DNA: TGTGCCAGCAGCCAAGGGGCAGCACCCATGTATGGCTACACCTTC.

This clonotype was counted many times. V and J are TRBV29-1 and TRBJ1-1; D gene ambiguous. V gave up 4 bases and J gave up 5 bases, with 5 bases separating them. CDR3 length equals 10 residues. CDR1 is SQVTM and CDR2 is ANQGSEA in the germline V gene. In DNA form, the CDR3 reads TGCAGCGTTGTTCAGACTGAAGCTTTCTTT. It is translated as CSVVQTEAFF. Supplemented by reference TRBV29-1 and TRBJ1-1, the full variable domain reads SAVISQKPSRDICQRGTSLTIQCQVDSQVTMMFWYRQQPGQSLTLIATANQGSEATYESGFVIDKFPISRPNLTFSTLTVSNMSPEDSSIYLCSVVQTEAFFGQGTRLTVV.

In this sample, this clonotype turned up a few times. The J gene is TRBJ1-6, the V gene TRBV20-1; D remains ambiguous. Germline CDR1 reads DFQATT; CDR2 reads SNEGSKA (reference sequence). The CDR3 loop spans 13 amino acids. Trimming left V 3 bases short and J 9 bases short, with 12 bases between. The CDR3 bases are TGCAGTGCTAGCATACAGAGGGTTTCACCCCTCCACTTT. Translated, it gives CSASIQRVSPLHF.

This clonotype was counted ten times or more. The chain employs TRBV3-1 and TRBJ2-6; the D gene could be TRBD1 or TRBD2 (7 bases each). The germline CDR1 and CDR2 sequences are LGHDT and YNNKEL (reference sequence). This CDR3 contains 18 residues. Trimming shortened V by 1 base and J by 4 bases, and 17 bases separated the two germline ends. In DNA form, the CDR3 reads TGTGCCAGCAGCCAAGCGGGGGAGGGGGCTCGAGGGGCCAACGTCCTGACTTTC. This sequence encodes CASSQAGEGARGANVLTF.

V and J are TRBV5-1 and TRBJ1-2; TRBD1 is a possible D gene (5 bases). Germline V gene sequence: CDR1 SGHRS, CDR2 YFSETQ. V gave up 4 bases and J gave up 1 base, with 8 bases separating them. The CDR3 has 13 residues. The CDR3 nucleotides read TGCGCCAGCAGCCCCGACAGTAACTATGGCTACACCTTC. This encodes CASSPDSNYGYTF.

This clonotype was counted between two and nine times. This chain connects TRBV9 to TRBJ1-2; no clear D gene. The CDR3 contains 13 residues. Per germline, CDR1 SGDLS and CDR2 YYNGEE. Trimming left V 6 bases short and J 0 bases short, with 9 bases between. The CDR3 is CASKSSANYGYTF. As DNA, the CDR3 is TGTGCCAGCAAATCGTCAGCTAACTATGGCTACACCTTC.

In its sample, this clonotype was seen many times. The gene calls are TRBV20-1 and TRBJ2-3; D not certain. With 2 bases removed from V and 2 bases from J, the gap between germline ends came to 5 bases. CDR1 DFQATT and CDR2 SNEGSKA come from the germline V gene (reference sequence). The CDR3 has 12 amino acids. CDR3 in amino acids: CSARTTTDTQYF. DNA for the CDR3: TGCAGTGCTAGAACCACCACAGATACGCAGTATTTT.

This clonotype was counted between two and nine times. The V and J genes are TRBV5-1 and TRBJ1-5; possible D gene TRBD1, 5 bases. Germline V gene sequence: CDR1 SGHRS, CDR2 YFSETQ. The V gene lost 0 bases and the J gene lost 9 bases, with 10 bases spanning the gap. CDR3 size: 13 residues. CDR3 sequence: CASSLEDSGPQHF. CDR3 sequence (DNA): TGCGCCAGCAGCTTGGAAGACAGCGGGCCCCAGCATTTT.

This clonotype came up many times. The genes are TRBV7-9 and TRBJ2-5; D is unresolved. Germline lookup yields CDR1 SEHNR and CDR2 FQNEAQ (reference sequence). The CDR3 loop spans 13 amino acids. Trimming took off 6 bases at V and 5 bases at J, with 13 bases between the two ends. CDR3 loop: CASSPSGWETQYF. CDR3 sequence (DNA): TGTGCCAGCAGTCCGTCAGGTTGGGAGACCCAGTACTTC. The whole variable domain, filled in from reference TRBV7-9 and TRBJ2-5, reads DTGVSQNPRHKITKRGQNVTFRCDPISEHNRLYWYRQTLGQGPEFLTYFQNEAQLEKSRLLSDRFSAERPKGSFSTLEIQRTEQGDSAMYLCASSPSGWETQYFGPGTRLLVL.

The chain recombines TRBV13 with TRBJ2-1, with TRBD2 as a possible D gene (5 bases). Germline V gene sequence: CDR1 PRHDT, CDR2 FYEKMQ (reference sequence). Trimming removed 2 bases from V and 9 bases from J, with 14 bases in between. The CDR3 contains 14 residues. The CDR3: CASSLRTRGSEQFF. As DNA, the CDR3 is TGTGCCAGCAGCTTACGTACTCGGGGTTCTGAGCAGTTCTTC.

The sample holds a few counts of this clonotype. The chain links TRBV6-1 to TRBJ2-5, with D perhaps being TRBD1 or TRBD2 (5 bases each). This CDR3 region has 14 residues. Between the trimmed V and J ends, which lost 1 base and 6 bases, there was a span of 12 bases. The germline V gene has CDR1 MNHNS and CDR2 SASEGT. Here the CDR3 DNA reads TGTGCCAGCAGTGAAGGGGGGACCGGGCAGACCCAGTACTTC. It encodes CASSEGGTGQTQYF.

The chain joins TRBV12-3 or TRBV12-4 to TRBJ2-1, with 8 nucleotides matching TRBD2. The CDR3 is 15 residues long. J gave up 7 bases and V 1 base, and 6 bases lay outside the gene matches. The CDR3 sequence: CASSLGLARRNEQFF. The CDR3 region has the DNA TGTGCCAGCAGTTTAGGACTAGCGAGGAGGAATGAGCAGTTCTTC.

This clonotype was observed many times. The chain couples TRBV7-3 to TRBJ1-5; 7 nucleotides align to TRBD1. The CDR3 consists of 21 residues. The trim removed 7 bases at V and 0 bases at J, leaving 24 bases unmatched. Germline V CDR1 and CDR2: SGHTA, FQGTGA. The CDR3 region has the DNA TGTGCCAGCAACCTCACTCTCCGGGACAGCATCCACAATTATAGCAATCAGCCCCAGCATTTT. This translates into CASNLTLRDSIHNYSNQPQHF.

This clonotype was seen repeatedly, ten times or more. The chain couples TRBV29-1 to TRBJ1-2, with TRBD1 as a possible D gene (5 bases). Germline values: CDR1 SQVTM, CDR2 ANQGSEA. This CDR3 comprises 14 residues. With 3 bases removed from V and 5 bases from J, the gap between germline ends came to 16 bases. The chain's CDR3 is CSVETHQGVYGYTF. DNA for the CDR3: TGCAGCGTTGAGACCCACCAGGGTGTGTATGGCTACACCTTC.

This clonotype was found many times. CDR3 loop: CASSFRQGRWEQYF. As DNA, the CDR3 is TGTGCCAGCAGCTTTCGACAGGGAAGGTGGGAGCAGTACTTC. The chain has TRBV13 and TRBJ2-7; 7 nucleotides line up with TRBD1. Trimming removed 3 bases from V and 7 bases from J; junction bases left unmatched: 9. Looked up from germline, CDR1 is PRHDT and CDR2 is FYEKMQ (reference sequence). The CDR3 has 14 residues.

This clonotype was counted ten times or more. This chain connects TRBV18 to TRBJ1-1, with D possibly matching TRBD1 (5 bases). V lost 3 bases, J lost 0 bases, and 14 bases lay in between. Germline CDR1 KGHSH, CDR2 LQKENI. This CDR3 has 16 amino acids. DNA for the CDR3: TGTGCCAGCTCACCCCGGGACGAAGGAATGAACACTGAAGCTTTCTTT. The encoded protein is CASSPRDEGMNTEAFF.

This clonotype was observed a handful of times. This rearrangement joins TRBV18 to TRBJ2-4; D not resolved. V was pared by 3 bases and J by 3 bases, with 12 bases between. CDR3 length: 15 residues. The germline gives CDR1 KGHSH, CDR2 LQKENI. The chain's CDR3 is CASSPTGRGKNIQYF. The CDR3 DNA reads as TGTGCCAGCTCACCCACGGGTAGAGGCAAAAACATTCAGTACTTC.

V gene TRBV16 combines with J gene TRBJ1-5, with 7 bases aligning to TRBD1. Trimming took 4 bases from V and 3 from J; bases not matched to a gene: 3. CDR3 size: 14 residues. CDR1 is KGHSY and CDR2 is FQNENV in the germline V gene. As DNA, the CDR3 is TGTGCCAGCAGCCCACAGGGGTTCAATCAGCCCCAGCATTTT. Its translation: CASSPQGFNQPQHF.